These 27 T cell receptor beta chains share one sample of origin, sequenced in a study of T cell clones after liver transplantation. Assay used: immunoSEQ multiplex PCR; TCRdb lists only in-frame clones, some missing. The table records more than 95,000 clones, less than 95% of them present only once. The sequences come from CD4+ T cells from blood, collected 12 months after liver transplant. The receptors derive from a human patient who received a liver transplant. Some of the T cells may derive from the graft donor.

The chain uses TRBV5-1 and TRBJ1-5; D is unresolved. The V and J ends lost 4 bases and 2 bases respectively, with 10 bases between them. The CDR3 is 14 residues long. The germline gives CDR1 SGHRS, CDR2 YFSETQ. Written as DNA, the CDR3 is TGCGCCAGCAGCCCAGACGGGGGCAATCAGCCCCAGCATTTT. It is translated as CASSPDGGNQPQHF.

CDR3: CASSFEPFSGNTIYF. CDR3 coding DNA: TGCGCCAGCAGCTTCGAGCCGTTCTCTGGAAACACCATATATTTT. The J gene is TRBJ1-3, the V gene TRBV5-1, with D unclear. The germline V gene encodes CDR1 SGHRS and CDR2 YFSETQ. CDR3 size: 15 residues. Trimming pared 2 bases from V and 0 bases from J, leaving 9 bases between.

The chain recombines TRBV5-5 with TRBJ2-4; the D is unclear. The V and J ends lost 0 bases and 3 bases respectively, with 7 bases between them. CDR1 and CDR2 (germline): SGHKS, YYEKEE (reference sequence). This CDR3 contains 14 residues. CDR3 region: CASSLAGGKNIQYF. For the CDR3, the DNA is TGTGCCAGCAGCTTGGCCGGCGGCAAAAACATTCAGTACTTC.

This sequence joins TRBV19 and TRBJ2-7; no definite D call. CDR1 is LNHDA and CDR2 is SQIVND in the germline V gene (reference sequence). V gave up 3 bases and J gave up 1 base, with 7 bases separating them. The CDR3 is 13 amino acids. The CDR3 here is CASSIEGSYEQYF. For the CDR3, the DNA is TGTGCCAGTAGTATCGAAGGGTCCTACGAGCAGTACTTC.

The chain couples TRBV4-1 to TRBJ2-7; D might be TRBD1 (6 bases). Germline CDR1 MGHRA, CDR2 YSYEKL. The CDR3 length is 15 residues. Trimming left V 6 bases short and J 2 bases short, with 17 bases between. The CDR3: CASRDPGARTYEQYF. The CDR3 nucleotides are TGCGCCAGCAGAGACCCAGGGGCGAGGACCTACGAGCAGTACTTC.

V is TRBV6-5 and J is TRBJ2-2; D gene uncertain. Trimming stripped 5 bases from V and 2 bases from J, with 6 bases between. Germline CDR1 MNHEY, CDR2 SVGAGI. The CDR3 sequence is 13 residues long. The CDR3 nucleotides are TGTGCCAGCAGTAACTTAAACACCGGGGAGCTGTTTTTT. Translation gives CASSNLNTGELFF.

The chain couples TRBV14 to TRBJ1-5; no reliable D call. V lost 0 bases, J lost 2 bases, and 2 bases lay in between. The CDR3 contains 13 residues. Germline lookup yields CDR1 SGHDN and CDR2 FVKESK. Here the CDR3 DNA reads TGTGCCAGCAGCCAAGATCGCAATCAGCCCCAGCATTTT. Translation gives CASSQDRNQPQHF.

The V gene is TRBV29-1, the J gene TRBJ1-2, with D perhaps matching TRBD1 (6 bases). Trimming removed 7 bases from V and 8 bases from J, with 20 bases in between. The CDR3 length is 13 residues. Germline V gives CDR1 SQVTM, CDR2 ANQGSEA. The CDR3 protein is CSGHRLGTNGYTF. In DNA, the CDR3 is TGCAGCGGTCATAGGCTTGGGACAAACGGCTACACCTTC.

The CDR3 DNA reads as TGTGCCAGCAGTGAATTCGACGGGACTGGTTCCTACGAGCAGTACTTC. It specifies CASSEFDGTGSYEQYF. V and J are TRBV6-1 and TRBJ2-7; the D gene is possibly TRBD2 (6 bases). The germline V and J ends were trimmed by 2 bases and 1 base, with 15 bases remaining between them. The CDR3 sequence is 16 residues long. The germline gives CDR1 MNHNS, CDR2 SASEGT.

The V and J genes are TRBV6-5 and TRBJ2-7, with 7 positions matching TRBD1. The trim removed 6 bases at V and 3 bases at J, leaving 5 bases unmatched. The CDR3 is 13 amino acids. The V gene's germline CDR1 is MNHEY and CDR2 SVGAGI. CDR3 residues: CASSLGQHYEQYF. The CDR3, as DNA: TGTGCCAGCAGCCTGGGACAGCACTACGAGCAGTACTTC.

V is TRBV28 and J is TRBJ2-3; D gene ambiguous. This CDR3 has 12 residues. Germline V lookup: CDR1 MDHEN, CDR2 SYDVKM. V dropped 5 bases and J dropped 9 bases, with 12 bases sitting between them. CDR3 nucleotide sequence: TGTGCCAGCAGTCCACTACTAAACACGCAGTATTTT. It yields the protein CASSPLLNTQYF.

This sequence joins TRBV11-3 and TRBJ1-1; 7 positions match TRBD1. The CDR3 runs 15 residues. Germline V gene lookup returns CDR1 SGHNT and CDR2 YENEEA. The trim removed 5 bases at V and 4 bases at J, leaving 10 bases unmatched. The CDR3 region has the DNA TGTGCCAGCAGCAAACAGACAGGGCGAAGCACTGAAGCTTTCTTT. It encodes CASSKQTGRSTEAFF. The variable domain in full, completed from reference TRBV11-3 and TRBJ1-1, reads EAGVVQSPRYKIIEKKQPVAFWCNPISGHNTLYWYLQNLGQGPELLIRYENEEAVDDSQLPKDRFSAERLKGVDSTLKIQPAELGDSAVYLCASSKQTGRSTEAFFGQGTRLTVV.

The V and J genes are TRBV10-3 and TRBJ2-7; tentatively, D is TRBD1 or TRBD2 (5 bases each). Trimming removed 3 bases at V and 1 base at J, with 19 bases between. Germline CDR1 and CDR2: ENHRY and SYGVKD. CDR3 length: 17 residues. CDR3 protein: CAISDSRETDISYEQYF. The DNA for the CDR3 is TGTGCCATCAGTGACTCAAGGGAGACGGACATATCCTACGAGCAGTACTTC.

The rearrangement links TRBV7-3 to TRBJ2-5; D is ambiguous. From germline, CDR1 is SGHTA and CDR2 FQGTGA. The length of the CDR3 is 13 residues. Deletions cut 3 bases from V and 1 base from J, with 6 bases between. In DNA form, the CDR3 reads TGTGCCAGCAGCTTGAACAGCCAAGAGACCCAGTACTTC. This codes for CASSLNSQETQYF. Using reference TRBV7-3 and TRBJ2-5 for the parts outside the CDR3, the full variable domain is GAGVSQTPSNKVTEKGKYVELRCDPISGHTALYWYRQSLGQGPEFLIYFQGTGAADDSGLPNDRFFAVRPEGSVSTLKIQRTERGDSAVYLCASSLNSQETQYFGPGTRLLVL.

The chain uses TRBV15 and TRBJ1-6, with D possibly TRBD1 on 6 matching bases. The germline V gene encodes CDR1 LNHNV and CDR2 YYDKDF (reference sequence). Trimming stripped 2 bases from V and 6 bases from J, with 11 bases between. This CDR3 has 15 amino acids. Written as DNA, the CDR3 is TGTGCCACCAGCAGAACCGGGACAAGTAATTCACCCCTCCACTTT. This gives the protein CATSRTGTSNSPLHF.

This clone appeared a single time. CDR3 coding DNA: TGTGCCAGCAGCTTAGCCGGCGGGACGAGAAATGAGCAGTTCTTC. Protein: CASSLAGGTRNEQFF. The V gene is TRBV11-3, the J gene TRBJ2-1, with D perhaps TRBD2 (6 bases). CDR3 size: 15 residues. V lost 1 base and J 7 bases, leaving 14 bases between the germline ends. CDR1 SGHNT and CDR2 YENEEA come from the germline V gene. The complete variable domain, with remaining parts taken from reference TRBV11-3 and TRBJ2-1, reads EAGVVQSPRYKIIEKKQPVAFWCNPISGHNTLYWYLQNLGQGPELLIRYENEEAVDDSQLPKDRFSAERLKGVDSTLKIQPAELGDSAVYLCASSLAGGTRNEQFFGPGTRLTVL.

The chain uses TRBV29-1 and TRBJ2-1, with D possibly matching TRBD2 (7 bases). The CDR3 spans 13 residues. Between the trimmed V and J ends, which lost 5 bases and 7 bases, there was a span of 15 bases. The germline V gene has CDR1 SQVTM and CDR2 ANQGSEA. CDR3 in DNA: TGCAGCGTTTGGGGGGGCGGATTGAATGAGCAGTTCTTC. Residues: CSVWGGGLNEQFF.

V usage is TRBV6-6 and J usage is TRBJ1-2, with D possibly matching TRBD1 (6 bases). Germline V lookup: CDR1 MNHNY, CDR2 SVGAGI (reference sequence). V dropped 2 bases and J dropped 6 bases, with 13 bases sitting between them. The CDR3 has 14 residues. This CDR3 is CASSYVGKGDGYTF. Here the CDR3 DNA reads TGTGCCAGCAGTTACGTGGGGAAGGGGGATGGCTACACCTTC.

The rearrangement links TRBV7-2 to TRBJ2-4; no definite D call. The V and J ends lost 2 bases and 0 bases respectively, with 8 bases between them. Germline CDR1 is SGHTA and CDR2 is FQGNSA. The CDR3 sequence is 15 residues long. CDR3 loop: CASSLPELAKNIQYF. The CDR3 bases are TGTGCCAGCAGCTTACCAGAGTTAGCCAAAAACATTCAGTACTTC.

The J gene is TRBJ2-3, the V gene TRBV28; 9 positions agree with TRBD2. Trimming at V came to 5 bases and at J to 5 bases, leaving 8 bases not matched to a gene. The CDR3 extends over 15 amino acids. CDR1 and CDR2 (germline): MDHEN, SYDVKM. CDR3 amino acids: CASSAGTSSGDTQYF. Here the CDR3 DNA reads TGTGCCAGCAGTGCCGGGACTAGCAGTGGAGATACGCAGTATTTT.

This clone appeared a few times. The rearrangement joins TRBV11-2 to TRBJ2-7; D unresolved. The V end lost 0 bases, the J end lost 5 bases, and 11 bases lay between the germline ends. In germline, CDR1 is SGHAT, CDR2 FQNNGV. This CDR3 is 14 amino acids long. The CDR3 sequence: CASSLDVGSDEQYF. CDR3 bases: TGTGCCAGCAGCTTAGATGTGGGAAGCGACGAGCAGTACTTC.

CDR3 coding DNA: TGTGCCAGCAGGCTGGGACAGGGGGCCTACGAGCAGTACTTC. Translated: CASRLGQGAYEQYF. The chain joins TRBV27 to TRBJ2-7, with 11 bases aligning to TRBD1. CDR1 and CDR2 from the germline V gene are MNHEY and SMNVEV (reference sequence). V lost 6 bases to trimming and J lost 2 bases; unmatched junction nucleotides: 3. CDR3 length: 14 amino acids.

The gene calls are TRBV6-1 and TRBJ2-3; TRBD2 is a possible D gene (5 bases). With 2 bases removed from V and 5 bases from J, the gap between germline ends came to 17 bases. This CDR3 region has 16 residues. The germline V gene has CDR1 MNHNS and CDR2 SASEGT. This chain's CDR3 is CASSERTFLVLDTQYF. The CDR3 nucleotides read TGTGCCAGCAGTGAAAGGACTTTTCTGGTTTTAGATACGCAGTATTTT.

The rearrangement uses TRBV27 and TRBJ2-7; TRBD1 matches at 10 bases. CDR1 is MNHEY, CDR2 SMNVEV, per germline (reference sequence). The CDR3 runs to 13 residues. J lost 3 bases, V lost 6 bases, and 2 bases had no gene match. CDR3 protein: CASSRDRGYEQYF. CDR3 bases: TGTGCCAGCAGCCGGGACAGGGGCTACGAGCAGTACTTC.

The V and J genes are TRBV19 and TRBJ2-3; D gene unclear. This CDR3 has 13 residues. The V end was cut by 10 bases, the J end by 0 bases, with 11 bases between. Germline V gene sequence: CDR1 LNHDA, CDR2 SQIVND (reference sequence). DNA for the CDR3: TGTGCCACCAGTCCCGATAGCACAGATACGCAGTATTTT. Translation gives CATSPDSTDTQYF.

The chain has TRBV7-9 and TRBJ2-7, with 9 positions matching TRBD1. Germline CDR1 reads SEHNR; CDR2 reads FQNEAQ (reference sequence). The CDR3 covers 15 residues. J lost 6 bases, V lost 5 bases, and 11 bases had no gene match. The CDR3 sequence is CASSNIGTGIREQYF. CDR3 coding DNA: TGTGCCAGCAGCAACATTGGGACAGGGATCCGCGAGCAGTACTTC. Full variable domain (rest looked up from reference TRBV7-9 and TRBJ2-7): DTGVSQNPRHKITKRGQNVTFRCDPISEHNRLYWYRQTLGQGPEFLTYFQNEAQLEKSRLLSDRFSAERPKGSFSTLEIQRTEQGDSAMYLCASSNIGTGIREQYFGPGTRLTVT.

The rearrangement links TRBV5-1 to TRBJ1-2; TRBD1 might be the D (5 bases). V was trimmed by 2 bases and J by 1 base, leaving 9 bases between them. The CDR3 covers 14 residues. Germline loops: CDR1 SGHRS, CDR2 YFSETQ. CDR3: CASSLTGDNYGYTF. CDR3 DNA sequence: TGCGCCAGCAGCTTAACAGGTGATAACTATGGCTACACCTTC.